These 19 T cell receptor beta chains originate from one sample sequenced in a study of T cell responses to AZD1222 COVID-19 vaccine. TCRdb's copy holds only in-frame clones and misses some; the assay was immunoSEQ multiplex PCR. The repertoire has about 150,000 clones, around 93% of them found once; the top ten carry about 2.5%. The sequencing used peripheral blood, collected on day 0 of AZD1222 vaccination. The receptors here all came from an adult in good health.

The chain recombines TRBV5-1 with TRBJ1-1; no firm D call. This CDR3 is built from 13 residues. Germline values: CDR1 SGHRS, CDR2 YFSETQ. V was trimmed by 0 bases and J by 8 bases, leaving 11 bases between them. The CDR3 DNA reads TGCGCCAGCAGCTTGGGCGGAGGGAAGGAAGCTTTCTTT. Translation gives CASSLGGGKEAFF.

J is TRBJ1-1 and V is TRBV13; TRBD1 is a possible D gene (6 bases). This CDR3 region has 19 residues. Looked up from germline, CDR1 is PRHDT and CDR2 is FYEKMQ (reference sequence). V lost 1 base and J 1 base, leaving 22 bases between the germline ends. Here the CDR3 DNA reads TGTGCCAGCAGCTTAGTCCCTTTTGGGGCAGGGGACAAGAACACTGAAGCTTTCTTT. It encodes CASSLVPFGAGDKNTEAFF.

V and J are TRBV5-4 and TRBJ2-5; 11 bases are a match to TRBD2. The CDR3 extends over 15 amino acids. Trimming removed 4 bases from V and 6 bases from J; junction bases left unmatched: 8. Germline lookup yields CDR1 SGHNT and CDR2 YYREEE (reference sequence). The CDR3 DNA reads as TGTGCCAGCAGCCAGACTAGCGGGACTGTACAGACCCAGTACTTC. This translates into CASSQTSGTVQTQYF.

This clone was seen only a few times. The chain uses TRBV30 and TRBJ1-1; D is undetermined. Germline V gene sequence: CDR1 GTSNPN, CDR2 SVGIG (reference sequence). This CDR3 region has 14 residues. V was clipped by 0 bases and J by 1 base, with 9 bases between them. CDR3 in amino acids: CAWSVSPANTEAFF. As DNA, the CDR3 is TGTGCCTGGAGTGTTTCCCCGGCGAACACTGAAGCTTTCTTT. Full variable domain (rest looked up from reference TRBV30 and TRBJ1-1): SQTIHQWPATLVQPVGSPLSLECTVEGTSNPNLYWYRQAAGRGLQLLFYSVGIGQISSEVPQNLSASRPQDRQFILSSKKLLLSDSGFYLCAWSVSPANTEAFFGQGTRLTVV.

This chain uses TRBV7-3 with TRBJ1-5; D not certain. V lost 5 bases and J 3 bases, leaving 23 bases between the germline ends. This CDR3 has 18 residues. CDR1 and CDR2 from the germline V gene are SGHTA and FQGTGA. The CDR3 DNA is TGTGCCAGCAGCAGAGAGCGGGGTGTGGATTGGGTCAATCAGCCCCAGCATTTT. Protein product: CASSRERGVDWVNQPQHF. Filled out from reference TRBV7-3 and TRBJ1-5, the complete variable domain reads GAGVSQTPSNKVTEKGKYVELRCDPISGHTALYWYRQSLGQGPEFLIYFQGTGAADDSGLPNDRFFAVRPEGSVSTLKIQRTERGDSAVYLCASSRERGVDWVNQPQHFGDGTRLSIL.

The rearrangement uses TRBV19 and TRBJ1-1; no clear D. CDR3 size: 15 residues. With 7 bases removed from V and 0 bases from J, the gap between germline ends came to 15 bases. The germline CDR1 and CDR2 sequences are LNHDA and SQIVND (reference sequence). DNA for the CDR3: TGTGCCAGTACCCGGGGAATAGTCATGAACACTGAAGCTTTCTTT. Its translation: CASTRGIVMNTEAFF.

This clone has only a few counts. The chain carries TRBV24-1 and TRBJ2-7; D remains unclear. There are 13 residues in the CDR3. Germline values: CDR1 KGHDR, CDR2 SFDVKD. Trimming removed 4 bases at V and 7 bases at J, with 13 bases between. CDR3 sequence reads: CATSESTALEQYF. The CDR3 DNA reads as TGTGCCACCAGTGAGTCGACTGCCTTAGAGCAGTACTTC.

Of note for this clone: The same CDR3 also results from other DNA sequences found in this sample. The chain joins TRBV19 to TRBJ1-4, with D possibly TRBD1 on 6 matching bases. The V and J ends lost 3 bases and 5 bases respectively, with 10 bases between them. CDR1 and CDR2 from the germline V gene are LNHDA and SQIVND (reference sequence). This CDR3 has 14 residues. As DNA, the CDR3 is TGTGCCAGTAGTATGCGGCAGGGGAATGAAAAACTGTTTTTT. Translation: CASSMRQGNEKLFF.

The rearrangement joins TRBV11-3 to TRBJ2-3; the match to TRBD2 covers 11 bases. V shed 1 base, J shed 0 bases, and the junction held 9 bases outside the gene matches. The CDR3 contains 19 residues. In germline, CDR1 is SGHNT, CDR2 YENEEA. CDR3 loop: CASSLVGLSGGASTDTQYF. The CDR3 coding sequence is TGTGCCAGCAGCTTAGTGGGTCTTAGCGGGGGGGCTAGCACAGATACGCAGTATTTT. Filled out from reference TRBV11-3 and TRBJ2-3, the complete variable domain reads EAGVVQSPRYKIIEKKQPVAFWCNPISGHNTLYWYLQNLGQGPELLIRYENEEAVDDSQLPKDRFSAERLKGVDSTLKIQPAELGDSAVYLCASSLVGLSGGASTDTQYFGPGTRLTVL.

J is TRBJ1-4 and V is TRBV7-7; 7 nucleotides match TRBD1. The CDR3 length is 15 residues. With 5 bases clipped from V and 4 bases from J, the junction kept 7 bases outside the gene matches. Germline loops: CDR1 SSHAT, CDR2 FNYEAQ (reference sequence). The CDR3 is CASSVGRGDNEKLFF. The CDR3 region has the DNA TGTGCCAGCAGCGTAGGCAGGGGGGATAATGAAAAACTGTTTTTT.

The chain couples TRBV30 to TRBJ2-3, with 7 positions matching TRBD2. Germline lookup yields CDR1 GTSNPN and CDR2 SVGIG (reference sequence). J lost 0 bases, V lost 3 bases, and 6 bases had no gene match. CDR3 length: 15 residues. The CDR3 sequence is CAWRDSGLSTDTQYF. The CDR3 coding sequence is TGTGCCTGGAGGGATAGCGGGTTGAGCACAGATACGCAGTATTTT. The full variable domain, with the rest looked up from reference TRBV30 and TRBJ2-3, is SQTIHQWPATLVQPVGSPLSLECTVEGTSNPNLYWYRQAAGRGLQLLFYSVGIGQISSEVPQNLSASRPQDRQFILSSKKLLLSDSGFYLCAWRDSGLSTDTQYFGPGTRLTVL.

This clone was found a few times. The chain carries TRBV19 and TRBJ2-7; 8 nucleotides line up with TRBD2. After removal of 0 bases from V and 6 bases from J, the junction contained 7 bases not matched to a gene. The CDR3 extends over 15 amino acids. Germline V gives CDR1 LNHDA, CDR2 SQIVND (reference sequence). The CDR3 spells CASSIDGRAGGEQYF. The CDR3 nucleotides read TGTGCCAGTAGTATAGACGGGAGGGCCGGTGGCGAGCAGTACTTC.

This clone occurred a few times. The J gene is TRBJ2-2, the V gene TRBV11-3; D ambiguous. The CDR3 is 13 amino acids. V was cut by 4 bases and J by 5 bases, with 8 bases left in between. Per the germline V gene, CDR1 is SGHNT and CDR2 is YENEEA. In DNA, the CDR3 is TGTGCCAGCAGCTCCCCTAGGACCGGGGAGCTGTTTTTT. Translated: CASSSPRTGELFF.

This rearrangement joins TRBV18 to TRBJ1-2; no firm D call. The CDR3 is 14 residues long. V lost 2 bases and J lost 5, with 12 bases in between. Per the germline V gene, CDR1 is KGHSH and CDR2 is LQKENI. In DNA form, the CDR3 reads TGTGCCAGCTCACCAGGGCAGGTCGGGTATGGCTACACCTTC. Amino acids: CASSPGQVGYGYTF. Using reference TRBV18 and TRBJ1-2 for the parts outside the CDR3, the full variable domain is NAGVMQNPRHLVRRRGQEARLRCSPMKGHSHVYWYRQLPEEGLKFMVYLQKENIIDESGMPKERFSAEFPKEGPSILRIQQVVRGDSAAYFCASSPGQVGYGYTFGSGTRLTVV.

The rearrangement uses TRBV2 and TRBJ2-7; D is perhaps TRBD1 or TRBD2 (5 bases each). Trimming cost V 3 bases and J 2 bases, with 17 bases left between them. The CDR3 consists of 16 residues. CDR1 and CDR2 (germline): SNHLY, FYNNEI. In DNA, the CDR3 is TGTGCCAGCAGTGATTTGGGACCAGCAGGTACCTACGAGCAGTACTTC. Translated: CASSDLGPAGTYEQYF.

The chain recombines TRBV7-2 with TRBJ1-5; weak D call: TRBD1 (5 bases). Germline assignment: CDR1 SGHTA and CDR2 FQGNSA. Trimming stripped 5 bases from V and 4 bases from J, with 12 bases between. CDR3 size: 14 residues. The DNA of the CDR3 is TGTGCCAGCAGCCCCAGGGCCCCAAATCAGCCCCAGCATTTT. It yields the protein CASSPRAPNQPQHF.

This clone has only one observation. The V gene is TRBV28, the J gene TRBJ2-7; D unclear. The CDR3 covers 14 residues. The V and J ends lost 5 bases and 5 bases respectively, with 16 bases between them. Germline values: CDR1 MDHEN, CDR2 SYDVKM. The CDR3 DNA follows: TGTGCCAGCAGTCAAGACGACTTTACCCACGAGCAGTACTTC. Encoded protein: CASSQDDFTHEQYF. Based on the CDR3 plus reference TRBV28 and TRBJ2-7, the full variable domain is DVKVTQSSRYLVKRTGEKVFLECVQDMDHENMFWYRQDPGLGLRLIYFSYDVKMKEKGDIPEGYSVSREKKERFSLILESASTNQTSMYLCASSQDDFTHEQYFGPGTRLTVT.

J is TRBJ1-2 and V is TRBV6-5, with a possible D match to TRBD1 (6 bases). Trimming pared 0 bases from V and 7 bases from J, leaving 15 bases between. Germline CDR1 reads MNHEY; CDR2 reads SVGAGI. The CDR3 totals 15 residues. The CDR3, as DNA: TGTGCCAGCAGTTACTCAGACAGGATGTGGGGTGGCTACACCTTC. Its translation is CASSYSDRMWGGYTF.

The CDR3 loop reads CASSLSGSYYGYTF. CDR3 bases: TGTGCCAGCTCACTAAGCGGATCCTACTATGGCTACACCTTC. The V call is TRBV18, the J call TRBJ1-2, with D unclear. Deletions cut 4 bases from V and 3 bases from J, with 12 bases between. CDR1 is KGHSH, CDR2 LQKENI, per germline. The CDR3 totals 14 residues. The full variable domain, in which reference TRBV18 and TRBJ1-2 provide the parts outside the CDR3, is NAGVMQNPRHLVRRRGQEARLRCSPMKGHSHVYWYRQLPEEGLKFMVYLQKENIIDESGMPKERFSAEFPKEGPSILRIQQVVRGDSAAYFCASSLSGSYYGYTFGSGTRLTVV.